This TCR beta chain was obtained from a study of T cell responses to AZD1222 COVID-19 vaccine (dated by TCRdb to 2020 to 2023). For context, the study as a whole: AZD1222 recipients with second doses at about 4 weeks or about 12 weeks were pooled, because spike-specific TCR depth and breadth did not differ between schedules. A total of approximately 240 trial participants underwent TCR sequencing, of whom 207 had received two doses of AZD1222 and some 25 had received two doses of the MenACWY control vaccine. Trial participants were enrolled by age into subgroups of 18-55, 56-69 and 70-plus years, and 148, 28 and 57 TCR-sequenced participants, respectively, were included in these subgroups. Broad study findings and their caveats: Conclusions about previously exposed vaccinees are limited, since just six AZD1222 recipients were seropositive for SARS-CoV-2 at baseline. The whole spike protein was spanned by vaccine-associated CD4 TCRs, and dominant responses were seen in regions 160-218 and 743-854. Spike-specific TCR breadth and depth rose significantly after two AZD1222 doses compared with day 0 and with MenACWY recipients. In the small 56-69-year group, the increase in depth fell short of significance, most likely because of low power. Because no day 14 peak-response samples were available, the repertoires could be characterized only after the peak T cell response. Nearly half of unique spike-specific TCRs reportedly recognized epitopes outside regions mutated in the B.1.351 and B.1.1.7 variants. Participants were mostly white British, with more females than males. The authors suggested clonal diversity may have been underestimated.

From the cysteine up to the phenylalanine, the CDR3 has a length of 13 residues. The kept DNA is CDR3 alone, 39 bases in frame from the first base. The germline V gene supplies CDR1 SGHTA and CDR2 FQGTGA. V and J lose 5 bases and 17 bases, and a span of 21 bases separates them. This clone was detected only a few times. Its antigen target is currently unknown. Base qualities are not at hand, and no much larger clone is one base apart. The time point label corresponds to: baseline before first vaccination. The vaccinee samples were drawn from two UK trials, COV001 and COV002, one of which was a single-blind randomized controlled phase 2/3 trial testing AZD1222 (ChAdOx1 nCoV-19) in healthy adults. Trial participant PBMC samples were collected at day 0 and day 28 after the second dose for TCRbeta chain sequencing. The CDR3 regions of human TCRbeta chains were analyzed by immunosequencing. As for the authors' bioinformatics: TCRs in the repertoires were matched against a reference library of SARS-CoV-2-specific TCRs that had been generated with the MIRA antigen-specificity platform. Breadth was defined as the fraction of unique TCRs that were SARS-CoV-2-associated. Depth was defined as the fraction of total T cells that were SARS-CoV-2-associated. Using the MIRA data, each spike-specific TCR was mapped to the spike region that the TCR reacts to and placed in a CD4 or CD8 class. Log10-transformed breadth and depth values were compared by one-way ANOVA with Sidak's multiple comparisons tests. Drawn from immuneACCESS, this table holds only the in-frame rearrangements with V and J called that TCRdb kept. Clones are partly lost; checked studies trace under half to an unresolved V gene and leave the rest unexplained. V, J and clone size derive from that table, while D and trimming were established from the DNA sequence. The sample table shows around 140,000 clones, and roughly 91% are seen once. More than 8% of the sample lies in the top ten.

This TCR was sampled from an adult in good health. Here the chain combines TRBV7-3 and TRBJ1-4; a tentative D call is TRBD1 (5 bases match). The sequences come from peripheral blood, collected on day 0 of AZD1222 vaccination. The DNA is as follows: TGTGCCAGCAGCCCGCCCCGGGGGGAGGCACCCTTTTTT. This yields the protein CASSPPRGEAPFF. The reference TRBV7-3 and TRBJ1-4 proteins fill in what lies around the CDR3, so the full variable domain reads GAGVSQTPSNKVTEKGKYVELRCDPISGHTALYWYRQSLGQGPEFLIYFQGTGAADDSGLPNDRFFAVRPEGSVSTLKIQRTERGDSAVYLCASSPPRGEAPFFGSGTQLSVL.